This is a list of T cell receptor beta chains from one sample in a study of shared clonotypes between healthy human individuals. Clones were sequenced by immunoSEQ multiplex PCR, and TCRdb holds only the in-frame ones, with some missing. In the table there are 730,000 or so clones, more than 70% of which are singletons. Material: memory CD4+ T cells sorted from blood. The receptor source for this set is a woman younger than 45 in good health. CDR3s include the opening cysteine and the closing phenylalanine or tryptophan. A D gene is named only where the DNA matches it firmly. Only some rows state a clone size, as once, few, many or a class for expanded clones.

v_gene,d_gene,j_gene,abundance,CDR3nt,CDR3aa
TRBV2,TRBD1,TRBJ2-2,many,TGTGCCAGCAGTGAGCTACCGGGACAGGGAAACACCGGGGAGCTGTTTTTT,CASSELPGQGNTGELFF
TRBV13,NA,TRBJ1-1,NA,TGTGCCAGCAGCTTAGAGGTCGGTGGGAACACTGAAGCTTTCTTT,CASSLEVGGNTEAFF
TRBV19,NA,TRBJ1-1,few,TGTGCCAGTCGAAAGGGAGACGGGAACACTGAAGCTTTCTTT,CASRKGDGNTEAFF
TRBV7-2,TRBD1,TRBJ1-2,NA,TGTGCCACCAAAATCGCAGGGATGGGCAGGGGGCGAGGGGGCTACACCTTC,CATKIAGMGRGRGGYTF
TRBV11-2,NA,TRBJ2-7,NA,TGTGCCAGCAGCCCCGACTTAAAACCCTACGAGCAGTACTTC,CASSPDLKPYEQYF
TRBV30,TRBD1,TRBJ1-2,NA,TGTGCCTGGAGTGCCACCGGGACAGGTTCCAACTATGGCTACACCTTC,CAWSATGTGSNYGYTF
TRBV4-1,TRBD1,TRBJ1-3,NA,TGCGCCAGCAGCCAAGTTCGGACAGGGGTGCTTTACTCTGGAAACACCATATATTTT,CASSQVRTGVLYSGNTIYF
TRBV27,TRBD2,TRBJ2-2,NA,TGTGCCAGCAGGGGAAGGGGCCTAGCGGGAGTCGCCACCGGGGAGCTGTTTTTT,CASRGRGLAGVATGELFF
TRBV4-1,NA,TRBJ1-1,NA,TGCGCCAGCAGCCACCTTACGGGCCAGCTCAACACTGAAGCTTTCTTT,CASSHLTGQLNTEAFF
TRBV28,NA,TRBJ2-7,NA,TGTGCCAGCAGCAGAGGTGGGAGCCGCAGGGAAGAGCAGTACTTC,CASSRGGSRREEQYF
TRBV28,TRBD2,TRBJ2-3,once,TGTGCCAGCAAAGGTCGGGAGGTGGGCACAGATACGCAGTATTTT,CASKGREVGTDTQYF
TRBV7-9,NA,TRBJ1-2,few,TGTGCCAGCACCTTATCCGGGACATATGGCTACACCTTC,CASTLSGTYGYTF
TRBV28,NA,TRBJ1-2,NA,TGTGCCACCCACGCGGGGGGGGGAGCCTCTAACTATGGCTACACCTTC,CATHAGGGASNYGYTF
TRBV19,NA,TRBJ1-5,few,TGTGCCAGTAGGTCCCTCCGGACGGGAAATCAGCCCCAGCATTTT,CASRSLRTGNQPQHF
TRBV7-8,NA,TRBJ2-5,NA,TGTGCCAGCATAGCAGAGACCCAGTACTTC,CASIAETQYF
TRBV25-1,NA,TRBJ2-7,many,TGTGCCAGCAGTGAATCTATGGTATCCTACGAGCAGTACTTC,CASSESMVSYEQYF
TRBV5-6,NA,TRBJ2-7,NA,TGTGCCAGCAGCTTGGTTCAGGTCAGGGGAACCGAGCAGTACTTC,CASSLVQVRGTEQYF
TRBV21-1,NA,TRBJ1-2,NA,TGTGCCGGTAAAGCCGGCGGGGCTAACTATGGCTACACCTTC,CAGKAGGANYGYTF
TRBV4-1,NA,TRBJ2-7,NA,TGCGCCAGCAGCCAAGATGGGGGGAGCGGGCGGGAGCAGTACTTC,CASSQDGGSGREQYF
TRBV5-1,NA,TRBJ2-1,NA,TGCGCCAGCAGACGAGATTTGATGGATGAGCAGTTCTTC,CASRRDLMDEQFF
TRBV28,TRBD2,TRBJ2-7,NA,TGTGCCAGCATCGGCGGGACTAGCGGTACCTACGAGCAGTACTTC,CASIGGTSGTYEQYF
TRBV6-1,TRBD1,TRBJ2-1,NA,TGTGCCAGCAGGATGACAGGGGACCACTACAATGAGCAGTTCTTC,CASRMTGDHYNEQFF